One sample yielded the 6 T cell receptor beta chains listed below, sequenced in a study of brain T cells in children with intractable seizures. Assay: immunoSEQ multiplex PCR; the TCRdb copy retains only in-frame clones and omits some. The table shows around 340,000 clones, with roughly 92% occurring only once. Time point of the sample: blood from clinic visit 5 months post-surgery; TSC patient then seizure free. The input for sequencing was peripheral blood, taken approximately 5 months after surgery. The receptors shown here come from a boy under three years old with tuberous sclerosis and intractable seizures.

J is TRBJ2-1 and V is TRBV7-6; D ambiguous. This CDR3 contains 11 residues. CDR1 and CDR2 from the germline V gene are SGHVS and FNYEAQ. The V and J ends lost 2 bases and 5 bases respectively, with 1 base between them. The CDR3 protein is CASSLHNEQFF. As DNA, the CDR3 is TGTGCCAGCAGCTTACACAATGAGCAGTTCTTC.

The chain combines TRBV4-2 with TRBJ2-1; 7 positions agree with TRBD2. Germline V gene sequence: CDR1 LGHNA, CDR2 YNFKEQ. The junction had 9 bases not matched to a gene; V was cut back by 3 bases and J by 10 bases. The length of the CDR3 is 14 residues. The CDR3 protein is CASSHPSGGTEQFF. CDR3 DNA: TGTGCCAGCAGCCATCCATCGGGGGGAACAGAGCAGTTCTTC.

This clone was observed a single time. The J gene is TRBJ1-1, the V gene TRBV5-4, with D hard to call. V lost 9 bases to trimming and J lost 0 bases, with 15 bases between them. This CDR3 is 14 amino acids long. Germline V gives CDR1 SGHNT, CDR2 YYREEE (reference sequence). The CDR3 protein is CATAFRHLNTEAFF. The CDR3 nucleotides read TGTGCCACCGCCTTCCGGCACCTGAACACTGAAGCTTTCTTT.

The CDR3 loop reads CASSLSGLGETEAFF. CDR3 bases: TGTGCCAGCAGTTTATCGGGGCTCGGGGAGACTGAAGCTTTCTTT. The V call is TRBV28, the J call TRBJ1-1, with D perhaps matching TRBD1 (5 bases). V was shortened by 1 base and J by 5 bases, with 14 bases between the two germline ends. Germline V lookup: CDR1 MDHEN, CDR2 SYDVKM. The CDR3 extends over 15 amino acids.

The genes are TRBV30 and TRBJ2-1; D is undetermined. Trimming took 1 base from V and 9 from J, leaving 7 bases between them. CDR3 size: 11 residues. Germline CDR1 is GTSNPN and CDR2 is SVGIG (reference sequence). The CDR3 nucleotides read TGTGCCTGGAGTGACGGTTTTGAGCAGTTCTTC. Encoded protein: CAWSDGFEQFF.

The chain links TRBV30 to TRBJ1-4; D perhaps matches TRBD1 (5 bases). Trimming left V 4 bases short and J 5 bases short, with 5 bases between. The CDR3 is made up of 11 amino acids. Germline values: CDR1 GTSNPN, CDR2 SVGIG (reference sequence). Here the CDR3 DNA reads TGTGCCTGGACAGGGAATGAAAAACTGTTTTTT. Translation: CAWTGNEKLFF.